This T cell receptor beta chain was recovered during a study of shared clonotypes between healthy human individuals. It was at deep level that the assay was run. Several immunoSEQ plates received, in even portions, the genomic DNA of each subset. The method was immunoSEQ multiplex PCR; TCRdb's version includes in-frame clones alone and lacks a portion of them. The sample records about 2.2 million clones, about 93% being singletons. The naive CD8 fraction comprised CD45RO-negative cells positively selected for CCR7 and excluded terminally differentiated effector memory CD45RA+ cells. Findings and limits, study-wide: In this cohort, only blood was sampled, and tissue repertoires likely differ.

As to this clone: No antigen is known for it.

The source is a man younger than 35 in good health. Some clones in this sample may be carry-over from other donors' samples. The sample taken for sequencing was naive CD8+ T cells from PBMCs.

CDR3 DNA sequence: TGTGCCAGCAGCTTCTCGACGGAGGGTACCTACGAGCAGTACTTC. It specifies CASSFSTEGTYEQYF. This chain links TRBV7-8 with TRBJ2-7; D is possibly TRBD2 (6 bases). V shed 3 bases and J shed 2 bases, with 14 bases lying between them. Germline CDR1 is SGHVS and CDR2 is FQNEAQ. This CDR3 contains 15 residues.